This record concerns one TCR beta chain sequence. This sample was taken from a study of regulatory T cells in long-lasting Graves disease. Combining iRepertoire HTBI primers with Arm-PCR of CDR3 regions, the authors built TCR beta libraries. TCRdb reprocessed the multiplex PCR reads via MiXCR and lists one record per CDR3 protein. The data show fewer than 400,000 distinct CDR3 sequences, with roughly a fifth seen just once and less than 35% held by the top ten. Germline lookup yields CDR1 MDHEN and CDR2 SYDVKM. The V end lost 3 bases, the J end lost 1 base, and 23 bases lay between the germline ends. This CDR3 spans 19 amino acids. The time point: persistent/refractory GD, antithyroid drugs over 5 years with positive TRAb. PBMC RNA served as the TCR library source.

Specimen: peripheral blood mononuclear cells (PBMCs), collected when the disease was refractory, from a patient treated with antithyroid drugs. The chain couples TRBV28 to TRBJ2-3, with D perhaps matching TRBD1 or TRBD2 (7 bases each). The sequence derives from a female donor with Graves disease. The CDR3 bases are TGTGCCAGCAGTTTTTCCCTTCGGGGAGGGGGCAAAGGCACAGATACGCAGTATTTT. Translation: CASSFSLRGGGKGTDTQYF.